This T cell receptor (beta chain) was observed in a study of blood T cell repertoires in COVID-19. Study context: Samples of COVID-19 (acute and convalescent) were obtained from the United States, Italy and Spain. In each case, the material was cDNA or gDNA derived from T cells, B-cell-depleted T cells, or PBMCs.

Per the original data handling: For nucleated cells, counts were estimated from reference gene primer amplification. Repertoires were generated with immunoSEQ multiplex PCR, while TCRdb's copy carries only in-frame clones and drops some. V and J calls plus clone size are reproduced from that table; the DNA served to infer D and trimming. This table has about 210,000 clones, 84% appearing once. This CDR3 region has 12 residues. Germline-derived CDR1 and CDR2 are SGHTA and FQGNSA. V lost 5 bases, J lost 2 bases, and 3 bases lay in between. In its sample, this clone was seen a few times. The specimen sequenced was peripheral blood. This clonotype originated in a man in his forties or fifties with active or convalescent COVID-19. V gene TRBV7-2 combines with J gene TRBJ2-2; D unresolved. The CDR3 DNA reads as TGTGCCAGCAGCCCTAACACCGGGGAGCTGTTTTTT. Translation: CASSPNTGELFF. Filled out from reference TRBV7-2 and TRBJ2-2, the complete variable domain reads GAGVSQSPSNKVTEKGKDVELRCDPISGHTALYWYRQSLGQGLEFLIYFQGNSAPDKSGLPSDRFSAERTGGSVSTLTIQRTQQEDSAVYLCASSPNTGELFFGEGSRLTVL.